The present entry profiles one TCR beta chain with its context. Its antigen is undetermined. This entry is derived from a study of T-cell memory formation after mild COVID-19. Study-level background: Largely donor-specific TCR clusters were found.

Each CDR3 protein is one row after TCRdb ran MiXCR on the 5' RACE reads. The data contain roughly 510,000 distinct CDR3 sequences, roughly 17% of them singletons. CDR1 is SGHVS and CDR2 is FNYEAQ in the germline V gene. V lost 2 bases, J lost 0 bases, and 11 bases lay in between. The CDR3 totals 16 residues. Study-wide points: Clones that contracted from day 15 to 85 had balanced CD4/CD8; later expanders were CD4+ biased. CD8+ contracting clones occupied EMRA, while CD4+ ones occupied mainly CM and EM.

The chain uses TRBV7-6 and TRBJ1-3; weak D call: TRBD1 (5 bases). The TCR originated in an adult woman who had mild COVID-19 (a few samples of this study predate the infection). Cell type and time point are not known. Source material: PBMCs or a T cell subset sorted from them (not recorded which). The CDR3 DNA follows: TGTGCCAGCAGCTTAATCGGGGCCAGCTCTGGAAACACCATATATTTT. It codes for CASSLIGASSGNTIYF.